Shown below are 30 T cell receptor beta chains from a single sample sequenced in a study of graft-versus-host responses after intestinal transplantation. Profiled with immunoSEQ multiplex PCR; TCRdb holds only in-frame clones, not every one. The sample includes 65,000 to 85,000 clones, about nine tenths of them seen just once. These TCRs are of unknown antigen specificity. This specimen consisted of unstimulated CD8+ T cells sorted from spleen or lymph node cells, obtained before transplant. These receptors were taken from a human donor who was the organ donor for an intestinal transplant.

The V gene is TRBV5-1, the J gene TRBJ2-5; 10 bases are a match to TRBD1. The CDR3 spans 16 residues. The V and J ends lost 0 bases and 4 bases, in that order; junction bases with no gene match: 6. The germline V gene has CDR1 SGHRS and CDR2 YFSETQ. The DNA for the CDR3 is TGCGCCAGCAGCTTGGCCCCGACAGGGGGCGTAGAGACCCAGTACTTC. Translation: CASSLAPTGGVETQYF.

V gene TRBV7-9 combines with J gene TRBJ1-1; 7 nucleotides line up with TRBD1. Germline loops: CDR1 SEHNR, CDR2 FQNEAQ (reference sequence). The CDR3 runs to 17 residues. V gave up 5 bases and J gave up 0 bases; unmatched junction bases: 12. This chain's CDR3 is CASSHLIGDSMNTEAFF. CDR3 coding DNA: TGTGCCAGCAGCCATCTCATAGGGGACAGCATGAACACTGAAGCTTTCTTT.

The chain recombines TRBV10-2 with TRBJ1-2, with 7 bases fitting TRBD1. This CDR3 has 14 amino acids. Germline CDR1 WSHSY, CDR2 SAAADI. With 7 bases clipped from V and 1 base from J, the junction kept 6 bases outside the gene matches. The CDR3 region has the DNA TGCGCCAGCACCCGGGACAGCCTTAACTATGGCTACACCTTC. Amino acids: CASTRDSLNYGYTF.

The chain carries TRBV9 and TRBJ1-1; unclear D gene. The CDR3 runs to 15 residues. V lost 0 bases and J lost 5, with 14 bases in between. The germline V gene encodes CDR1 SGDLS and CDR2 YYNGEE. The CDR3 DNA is TGTGCCAGCAGCGTAGGTCAGACCGGGGAGACTGAAGCTTTCTTT. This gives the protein CASSVGQTGETEAFF. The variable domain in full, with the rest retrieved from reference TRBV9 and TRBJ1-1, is DSGVTQTPKHLITATGQRVTLRCSPRSGDLSVYWYQQSLDQGLQFLIQYYNGEERAKGNILERFSAQQFPDLHSELNLSSLELGDSALYFCASSVGQTGETEAFFGQGTRLTVV.

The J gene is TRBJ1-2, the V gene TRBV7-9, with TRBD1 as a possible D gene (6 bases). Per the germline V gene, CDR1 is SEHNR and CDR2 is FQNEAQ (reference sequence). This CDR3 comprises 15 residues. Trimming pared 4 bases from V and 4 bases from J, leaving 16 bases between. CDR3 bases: TGTGCCAGCAGCTCGGGGGGCAGCCTTCTCTATGGCTACACCTTC. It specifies CASSSGGSLLYGYTF.

The CDR3 loop is CASSQEARLGGDTQYF. The CDR3 region has the DNA TGCGCCAGCAGCCAAGAGGCCCGCCTGGGGGGAGATACGCAGTATTTT. This chain uses TRBV4-1 with TRBJ2-3; D is possibly TRBD2 (6 bases). The CDR3 is 16 amino acids. Trimming removed 0 bases at V and 5 bases at J, with 15 bases between. CDR1 MGHRA and CDR2 YSYEKL come from the germline V gene.

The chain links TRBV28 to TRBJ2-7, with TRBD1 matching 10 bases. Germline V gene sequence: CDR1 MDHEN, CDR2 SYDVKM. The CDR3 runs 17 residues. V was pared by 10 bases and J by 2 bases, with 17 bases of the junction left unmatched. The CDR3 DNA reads TGTGCCACTTCGCCGGGACAGGGGAGATTTAAGGCCTACGAGCAGTACTTC. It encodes CATSPGQGRFKAYEQYF.

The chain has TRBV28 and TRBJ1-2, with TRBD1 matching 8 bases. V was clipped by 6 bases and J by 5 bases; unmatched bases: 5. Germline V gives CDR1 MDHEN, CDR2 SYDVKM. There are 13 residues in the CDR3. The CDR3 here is CASSWGTGYGYTF. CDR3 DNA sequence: TGTGCCAGCAGCTGGGGGACAGGTTATGGCTACACCTTC.

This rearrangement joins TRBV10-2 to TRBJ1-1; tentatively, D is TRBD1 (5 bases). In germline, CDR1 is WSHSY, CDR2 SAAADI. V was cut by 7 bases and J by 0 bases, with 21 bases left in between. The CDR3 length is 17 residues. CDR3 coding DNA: TGCGCCAGCACCTTGAGGGGACCACCTTTTTTGAACACTGAAGCTTTCTTT. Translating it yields CASTLRGPPFLNTEAFF.

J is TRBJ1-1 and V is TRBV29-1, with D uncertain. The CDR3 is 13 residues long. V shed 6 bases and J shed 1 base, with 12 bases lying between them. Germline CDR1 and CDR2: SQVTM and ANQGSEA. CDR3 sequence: CSVNLDGNTEAFF. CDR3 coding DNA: TGCAGCGTCAATTTGGACGGGAACACTGAAGCTTTCTTT.

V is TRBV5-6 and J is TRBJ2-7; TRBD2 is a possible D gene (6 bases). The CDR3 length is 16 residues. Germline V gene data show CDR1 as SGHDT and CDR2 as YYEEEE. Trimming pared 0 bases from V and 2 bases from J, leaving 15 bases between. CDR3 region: CASSLGTGLTPYEQYF. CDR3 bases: TGTGCCAGCAGCTTGGGGACCGGACTAACCCCCTACGAGCAGTACTTC. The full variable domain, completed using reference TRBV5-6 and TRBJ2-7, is DAGVTQSPTHLIKTRGQQVTLRCSPKSGHDTVSWYQQALGQGPQFIFQYYEEEERQRGNFPDRFSGHQFPNYSSELNVNALLLGDSALYLCASSLGTGLTPYEQYFGPGTRLTVT.

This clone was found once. The CDR3 sequence: CASSSPGNTEAFF. CDR3 DNA: TGTGCCAGCAGCTCCCCTGGCAACACTGAAGCTTTCTTT. The chain recombines TRBV5-5 with TRBJ1-1; D is unclear. This CDR3 spans 13 amino acids. The V and J ends lost 3 bases and 2 bases respectively, with 8 bases between them. Germline-derived CDR1 and CDR2 are SGHKS and YYEKEE (reference sequence).

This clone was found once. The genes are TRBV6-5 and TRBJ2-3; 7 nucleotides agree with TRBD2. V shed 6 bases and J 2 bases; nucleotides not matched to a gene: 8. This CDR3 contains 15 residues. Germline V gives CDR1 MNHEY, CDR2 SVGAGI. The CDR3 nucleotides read TGTGCCAGCAGCGGAGCGGGGTCGCACACAGATACGCAGTATTTT. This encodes CASSGAGSHTDTQYF.

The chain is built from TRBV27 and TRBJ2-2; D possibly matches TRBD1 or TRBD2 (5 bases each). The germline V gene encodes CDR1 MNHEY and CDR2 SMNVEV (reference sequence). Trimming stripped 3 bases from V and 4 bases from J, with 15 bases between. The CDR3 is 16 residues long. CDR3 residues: CASSFGMAGSTGELFF. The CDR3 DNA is TGTGCCAGCAGTTTTGGAATGGCAGGGAGCACCGGGGAGCTGTTTTTT.

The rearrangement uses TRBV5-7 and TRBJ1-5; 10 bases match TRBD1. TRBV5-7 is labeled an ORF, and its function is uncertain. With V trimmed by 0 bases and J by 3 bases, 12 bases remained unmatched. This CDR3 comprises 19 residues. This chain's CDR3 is CASSLGERGQGKHNQPQHF. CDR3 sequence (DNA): TGTGCCAGCAGCTTGGGGGAGAGGGGACAGGGGAAGCACAATCAGCCCCAGCATTTT.

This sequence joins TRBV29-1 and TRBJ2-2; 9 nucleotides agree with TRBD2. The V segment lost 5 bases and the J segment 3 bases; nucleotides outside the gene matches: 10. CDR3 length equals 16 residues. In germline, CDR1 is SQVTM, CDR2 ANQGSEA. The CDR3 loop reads CSVLARGGGDTGELFF. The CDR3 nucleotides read TGCAGCGTTTTGGCGCGGGGGGGCGGGGACACCGGGGAGCTGTTTTTT.

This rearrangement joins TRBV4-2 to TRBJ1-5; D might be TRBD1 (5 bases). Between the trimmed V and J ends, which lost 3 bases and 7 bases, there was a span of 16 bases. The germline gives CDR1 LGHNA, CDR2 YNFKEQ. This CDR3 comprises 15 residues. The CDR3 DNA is TGTGCCAGCAGCCAGGGAGAAGGGGCGGGACAGCCCCAGCATTTT. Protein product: CASSQGEGAGQPQHF.

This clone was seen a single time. CDR3 region: CASNIAGFGYEQYF. In DNA, the CDR3 is TGTGCCAGCAATATAGCGGGGTTCGGCTACGAGCAGTACTTC. This chain joins TRBV28 and TRBJ2-7; 8 nucleotides align to TRBD2. The trim removed 7 bases at V and 3 bases at J, leaving 8 bases unmatched. The CDR3 is 14 residues long. Per germline, CDR1 MDHEN and CDR2 SYDVKM.

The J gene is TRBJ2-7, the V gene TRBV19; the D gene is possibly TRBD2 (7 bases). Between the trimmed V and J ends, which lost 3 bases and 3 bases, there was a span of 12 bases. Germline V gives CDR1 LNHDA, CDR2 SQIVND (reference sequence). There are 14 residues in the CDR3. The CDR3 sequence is CASSMGGGLYEQYF. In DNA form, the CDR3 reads TGTGCCAGTAGTATGGGGGGGGGCCTCTACGAGCAGTACTTC.

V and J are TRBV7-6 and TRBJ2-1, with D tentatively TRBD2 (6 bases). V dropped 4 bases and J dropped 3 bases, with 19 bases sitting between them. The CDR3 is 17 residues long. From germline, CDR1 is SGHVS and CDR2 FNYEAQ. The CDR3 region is CASSSTPGLKNYNEQFF. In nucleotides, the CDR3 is TGTGCCAGCAGCTCAACACCGGGACTCAAGAACTACAATGAGCAGTTCTTC. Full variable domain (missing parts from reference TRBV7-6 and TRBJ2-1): GAGVSQSPRYKVTKRGQDVALRCDPISGHVSLYWYRQALGQGPEFLTYFNYEAQQDKSGLPNDRFSAERPEGSISTLTIQRTEQRDSAMYRCASSSTPGLKNYNEQFFGPGTRLTVL.

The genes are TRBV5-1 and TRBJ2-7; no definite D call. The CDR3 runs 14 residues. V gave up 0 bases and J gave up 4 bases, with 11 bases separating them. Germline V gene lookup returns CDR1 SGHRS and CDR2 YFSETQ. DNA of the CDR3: TGCGCCAGCAGCTTGGGACTGGTAGTTTACGAGCAGTACTTC. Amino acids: CASSLGLVVYEQYF. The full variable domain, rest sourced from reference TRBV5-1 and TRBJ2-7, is KAGVTQTPRYLIKTRGQQVTLSCSPISGHRSVSWYQQTPGQGLQFLFEYFSETQRNKGNFPGRFSGRQFSNSRSEMNVSTLELGDSALYLCASSLGLVVYEQYFGPGTRLTVT.

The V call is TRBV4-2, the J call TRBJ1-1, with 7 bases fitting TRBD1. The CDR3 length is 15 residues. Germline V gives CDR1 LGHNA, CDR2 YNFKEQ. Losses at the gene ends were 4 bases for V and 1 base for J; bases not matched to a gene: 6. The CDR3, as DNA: TGTGCCAGCAGCCGGGCAGGGGGTAGGAACACTGAAGCTTTCTTT. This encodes CASSRAGGRNTEAFF.

The CDR3 is CASSLARDRVNEQFF. The CDR3 coding sequence is TGTGCCAGCAGCTTAGCCCGGGACAGAGTCAATGAGCAGTTCTTC. V gene TRBV7-6 combines with J gene TRBJ2-1; 7 bases align to TRBD1. This CDR3 region has 15 residues. J gave up 6 bases and V 0 bases, and 5 bases lay outside the gene matches. Germline V CDR1 and CDR2: SGHVS, FNYEAQ.

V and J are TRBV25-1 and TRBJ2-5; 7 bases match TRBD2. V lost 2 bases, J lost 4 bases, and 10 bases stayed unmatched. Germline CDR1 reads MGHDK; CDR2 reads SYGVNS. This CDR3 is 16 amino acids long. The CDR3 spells CASSEGAASGRETQYF. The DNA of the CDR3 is TGTGCCAGCAGTGAAGGCGCGGCTAGCGGAAGAGAGACCCAGTACTTC.

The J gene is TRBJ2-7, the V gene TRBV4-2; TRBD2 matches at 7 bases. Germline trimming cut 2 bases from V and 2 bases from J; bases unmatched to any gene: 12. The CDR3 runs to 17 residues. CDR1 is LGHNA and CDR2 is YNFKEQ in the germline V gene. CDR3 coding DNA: TGTGCCAGCAGCCAATTTGAAAGCGGGGCTTCCCCCTACGAGCAGTACTTC. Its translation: CASSQFESGASPYEQYF.

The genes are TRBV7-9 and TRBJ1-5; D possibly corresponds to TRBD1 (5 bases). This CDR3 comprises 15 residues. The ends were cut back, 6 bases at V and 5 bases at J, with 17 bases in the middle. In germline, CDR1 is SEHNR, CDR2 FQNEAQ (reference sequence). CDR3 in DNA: TGTGCCAGCAGTTTGACAGTAGGATCCGATCAGCCCCAGCATTTT. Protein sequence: CASSLTVGSDQPQHF.

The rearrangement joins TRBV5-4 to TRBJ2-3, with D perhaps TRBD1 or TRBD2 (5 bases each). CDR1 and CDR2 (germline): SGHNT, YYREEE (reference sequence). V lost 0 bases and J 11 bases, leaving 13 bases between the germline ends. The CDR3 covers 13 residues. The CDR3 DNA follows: TGTGCCAGCAGCTTGGCGGATCCTGGGGGGCAGTATTTT. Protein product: CASSLADPGGQYF.

The CDR3 loop is CASSSRGDSYNEQFF. As DNA, the CDR3 is TGTGCCAGCAGCTCCCGGGGGGACAGTTACAATGAGCAGTTCTTC. The chain recombines TRBV9 with TRBJ2-1, with D possibly called TRBD1 or TRBD2 (7 bases each). The germline V and J ends were trimmed by 4 bases and 4 bases, with 15 bases remaining between them. From germline, CDR1 is SGDLS and CDR2 YYNGEE. There are 15 residues in the CDR3.

The CDR3 protein is CASSLLRLAVNTGELFF. The CDR3 DNA follows: TGTGCCAGCAGCTTACTGCGACTAGCGGTTAACACCGGGGAGCTGTTTTTT. This sequence joins TRBV7-9 and TRBJ2-2; 9 nucleotides agree with TRBD2. Germline CDR1 SEHNR, CDR2 FQNEAQ (reference sequence). This CDR3 region has 17 residues. V lost 2 bases to trimming and J lost 2 bases; unmatched junction nucleotides: 6.

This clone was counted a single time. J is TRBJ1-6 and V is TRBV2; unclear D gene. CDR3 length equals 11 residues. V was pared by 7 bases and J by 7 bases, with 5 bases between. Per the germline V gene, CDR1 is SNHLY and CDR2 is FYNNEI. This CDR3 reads CASIRNSPLHF. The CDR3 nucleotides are TGTGCCAGCATCCGAAATTCACCCCTCCACTTT.